A selection of T cell receptor beta chains follows, all from one sample in a study of PD-1 blockade in mismatch repair-deficient tumors. TCRdb keeps only in-frame clones here, not all; method: immunoSEQ multiplex PCR. The sample yields just under 80,000 clones, approximately 78% seen once. The sample here was peripheral blood, taken 44 weeks after starting pembrolizumab. The source of these receptors is an adult with mismatch repair-deficient cancer. CDR3s include the opening cysteine and the closing phenylalanine or tryptophan. The D gene is left open where the match is weak. Not all rows give a size; the values are once, few, many and, for expanded clones, a class.

CDR3nt,CDR3aa,v_gene,d_gene,j_gene,abundance
TGCGCCAGCGGCGAGCGGGAGGGCCCTTCCGCGCAGTATTTT,CASGEREGPSAQYF,TRBV5-1,TRBD2,TRBJ2-3,-
TGTGCCAGCAGTGAAGGAGGACTAGCGGGAGTAGCAGATACGCAGTATTTT,CASSEGGLAGVADTQYF,TRBV6-1,TRBD2,TRBJ2-3,-
TGCAGCGCTAGAGATCGCGAAGCTTTCTTT,CSARDREAFF,TRBV20-1,-,TRBJ1-1,-
TGTGCCAGCAGCTTAAGTGACAGGGGGATTTGGGATACGCAGTATTTT,CASSLSDRGIWDTQYF,TRBV11-2,TRBD1,TRBJ2-3,few
TGTGCCAGCAGAGCCCGGGGAAACACCATATATTTT,CASRARGNTIYF,TRBV5-8,-,TRBJ1-3,once
TGCAGCGTGGGACAGATAAACACTGAAGCTTTCTTT,CSVGQINTEAFF,TRBV29-1,TRBD1,TRBJ1-1,-
TGTGCCAGCAGCAGAAGAGCGGGGAGGGACAATGAGCAGTTCTTC,CASSRRAGRDNEQFF,TRBV9,TRBD2,TRBJ2-1,-
TGTGCCAGCCTTGAGATTCAAGAGACCCAGTACTTC,CASLEIQETQYF,TRBV2,-,TRBJ2-5,-
TGTGCCAGTAGTATATTAAGTTCTGGCACTGAAGCTTTCTTT,CASSILSSGTEAFF,TRBV19,-,TRBJ1-1,-
TGTGCCTGGTCCGACGGGAACACTGAAGCTTTCTTT,CAWSDGNTEAFF,TRBV30,-,TRBJ1-1,-
TGCGCCAGCAGCCCCGAGACAGGCAAACGGGCTTTCTTT,CASSPETGKRAFF,TRBV5-1,-,TRBJ1-1,-
TGTGCCAGCAGCTCAGGGTTCACAGATACGCAGTATTTT,CASSSGFTDTQYF,TRBV7-8,-,TRBJ2-3,-
TGTGCCAGCAGACGGGACAGTCCGATTTCCTACGAGCAGTACTTC,CASRRDSPISYEQYF,TRBV6-5,TRBD1,TRBJ2-7,many
TGTGCCAGTCAAGGGGTTTACAATGAGCAGTTCTTC,CASQGVYNEQFF,TRBV19,-,TRBJ2-1,-
TGTGCCAGAAGCTTGGCCGCCGGCCTCCGGACCTACAATGAGCAGTTCTTC,CARSLAAGLRTYNEQFF,TRBV5-3,-,TRBJ2-1,-
TGTGCCAGCAGCTTAGCGGGGAGAGAGACCCAGTACTTC,CASSLAGRETQYF,TRBV7-8,-,TRBJ2-5,-
TGTGCCAGTAGTTCCGGGACAGGGTTCCTTGGCTACACCTTC,CASSSGTGFLGYTF,TRBV19,TRBD1,TRBJ1-2,many
TGTGCCAGCAGCTTGGAATCGGTCCAACAAGAGACCCAGTACTTC,CASSLESVQQETQYF,TRBV5-8,-,TRBJ2-5,-
TGTGCCAGCATTAACAGGGGGGTAATCAGCAATCAGCCCCAGCATTTT,CASINRGVISNQPQHF,TRBV6-4,TRBD1,TRBJ1-5,many
TGTGCCAGCAGCGTCTCACATCAAAACACCGGGGAGCTGTTTTTT,CASSVSHQNTGELFF,TRBV9,-,TRBJ2-2,-
TGTGCCAGCAGCCAAGGAGGCAGACAAAACTATGGCTACACCTTC,CASSQGGRQNYGYTF,TRBV16,-,TRBJ1-2,few
TGTGCCAGCAGCCCAGCCCTAGAAGCCTACAAGACCCAGTACTTC,CASSPALEAYKTQYF,TRBV5-4,-,TRBJ2-5,-